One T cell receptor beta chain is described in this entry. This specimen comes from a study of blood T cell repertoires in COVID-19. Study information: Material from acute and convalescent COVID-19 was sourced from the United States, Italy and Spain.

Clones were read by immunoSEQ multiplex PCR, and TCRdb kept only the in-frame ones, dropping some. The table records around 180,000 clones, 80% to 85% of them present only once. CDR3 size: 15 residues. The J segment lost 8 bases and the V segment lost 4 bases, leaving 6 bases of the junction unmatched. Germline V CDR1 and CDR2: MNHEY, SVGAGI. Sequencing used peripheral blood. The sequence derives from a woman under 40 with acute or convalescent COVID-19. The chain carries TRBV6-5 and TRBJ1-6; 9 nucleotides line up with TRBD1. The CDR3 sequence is CASSFLGQGDSPLHF. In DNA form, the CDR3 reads TGTGCCAGCAGTTTCCTGGGACAGGGAGATTCACCCCTCCACTTT.